The sequence of this TCR beta chain was determined in a study of identical twins. Study-level points and caveats: Fewer insertions were carried by abundant cord blood beta clonotypes, but none was seen in memory repertoires.

Comment on this clonotype: Antigen: not known.

TCRdb re-called the 5' RACE reads through MiXCR, storing one row per CDR3 protein. The data show about 730,000 distinct CDR3 sequences, approximately 22% seen once. The CDR3 covers 16 residues. J lost 7 bases, V lost 0 bases, and 12 bases had no gene match. Germline V lookup: CDR1 DFQATT, CDR2 SNEGSKA (reference sequence). This sample was also put to use in a study of T cells expressing NK-cell markers. That work states: Source material for TCR beta repertoires consisted of sorted CD3+CD56+NKG2C+, CD3+CD56+NKG2C- and CD3+CD56-NKG2C+ T cells. Seven HCMV-seropositive donors and one seronegative donor made up the eight sequenced donors. Leadership of the CD3+CD56-NKG2C+ fraction also belonged to these clonotypes in several donors.

Sequenced: PBMCs. This rearrangement joins TRBV20-1 to TRBJ2-3; TRBD2 aligns across 8 bases. The clonotype originates from a woman younger than 30 in good health. The CDR3 is CSARDPQAGAVHTQYF. The CDR3 nucleotides are TGCAGTGCTAGAGATCCTCAAGCGGGAGCGGTCCATACGCAGTATTTT.